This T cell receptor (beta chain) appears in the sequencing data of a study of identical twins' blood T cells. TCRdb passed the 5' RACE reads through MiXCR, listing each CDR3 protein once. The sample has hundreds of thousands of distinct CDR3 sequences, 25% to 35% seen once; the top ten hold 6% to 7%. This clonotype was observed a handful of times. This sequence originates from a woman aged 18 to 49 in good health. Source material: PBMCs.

The CDR3 sequence: CSARDNPGGTEAFF. In DNA, the CDR3 is TGCAGTGCTAGAGATAATCCAGGTGGAACTGAAGCTTTCTTT. This rearrangement joins TRBV20-1 to TRBJ1-1, with D unresolved. Germline loops: CDR1 DFQATT, CDR2 SNEGSKA (reference sequence). The V gene lost 0 bases and the J gene lost 5 bases, with 13 bases spanning the gap. The CDR3 loop spans 14 amino acids.